This record covers a single T cell receptor beta chain. The sample comes from a study of shared T cell receptors in the human thymus. Measured with immunoSEQ multiplex PCR; TCRdb has only the in-frame clones, and not every one. The sample lists hundreds of thousands of clones, 88% seen once, with approximately 0.011% in the top ten. Trimming removed 5 bases from V and 2 bases from J, with 12 bases in between. This CDR3 spans 14 amino acids. CDR1 SEHNR and CDR2 FQNEAQ come from the germline V gene (reference sequence). This sample also appeared in a second study, on human thymus T cells. That study reports: The thymus tissue came from resections taken during corrective heart surgery. Thymic and blood repertoires appeared to carry a bias in their V and J gene usage.

The sequencing input was thymocytes. This TCR came from a boy younger than two with a congenital heart defect. The chain has TRBV7-9 and TRBJ1-2, with D possibly TRBD1 on 5 matching bases. The CDR3 reads CASSRRGINYGYTF. Written as DNA, the CDR3 is TGTGCCAGCAGCAGACGGGGGATAAACTATGGCTACACCTTC.